This T cell receptor (beta chain) stems from a study of breast tumors, draining lymph nodes, adjacent tissues. Breast cancer patients provided tissue from their axillary draining lymph nodes. Study observations and caveats: Tumor TCR diversity was below lymph nodes but above nontumor tissue. Tumor and nontumor repertoires were significantly more similar in luminal-like than in basal-like breast cancer. Data fit most tumor T cells coming from lymph node, expanding in tumor. Tumor T cell lymph node origin was a supported hypothesis, not proven.

One entry per CDR3 protein, called by TCRdb with MiXCR from the multiplex PCR reads. The repertoire consists of roughly 130,000 distinct CDR3 sequences, with approximately 29% occurring once and the leading ten covering less than 2.5%. CDR1 is GTSNPN and CDR2 is SVGIG in the germline V gene (reference sequence). The CDR3 sequence is 11 residues long. The V end was cut by 2 bases, the J end by 6 bases, with 7 bases between. Many counts were recorded for this clonotype. Its antigen is unidentified. Material for sequencing was axillary lymph node tissue. This sequence joins TRBV30 and TRBJ1-2, with unresolved D. The TCR comes from a female donor with breast cancer. Some clones in this sample may be carry-over from other donors' samples. The CDR3 is CAWSRVNGYTF. Written as DNA, the CDR3 is TGTGCCTGGAGTCGTGTTAATGGCTACACCTTC.